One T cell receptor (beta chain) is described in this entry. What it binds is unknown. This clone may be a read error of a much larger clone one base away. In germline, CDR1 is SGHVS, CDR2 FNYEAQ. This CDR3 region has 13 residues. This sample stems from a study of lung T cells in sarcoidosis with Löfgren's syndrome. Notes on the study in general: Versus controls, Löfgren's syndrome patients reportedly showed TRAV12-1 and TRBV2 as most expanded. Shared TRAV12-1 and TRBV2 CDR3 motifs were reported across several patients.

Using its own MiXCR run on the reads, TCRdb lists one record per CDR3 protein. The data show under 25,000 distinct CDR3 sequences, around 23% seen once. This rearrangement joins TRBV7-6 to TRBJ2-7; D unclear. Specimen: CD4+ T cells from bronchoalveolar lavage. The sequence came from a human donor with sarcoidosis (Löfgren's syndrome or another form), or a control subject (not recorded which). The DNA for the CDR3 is TGTGCTAGCAGCTCTGGACCAACCTACGAGCGGTACTTC. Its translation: CASSSGPTYERYF.